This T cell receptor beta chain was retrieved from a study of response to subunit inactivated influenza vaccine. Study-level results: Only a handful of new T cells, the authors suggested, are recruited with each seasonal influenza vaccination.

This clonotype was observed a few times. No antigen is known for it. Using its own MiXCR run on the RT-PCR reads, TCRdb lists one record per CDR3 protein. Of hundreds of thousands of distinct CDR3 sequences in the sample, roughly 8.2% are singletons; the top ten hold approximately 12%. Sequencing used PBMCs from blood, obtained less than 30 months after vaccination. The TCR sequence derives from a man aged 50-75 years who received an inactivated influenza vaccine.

CDR3 coding DNA: TGCAGTGCTGGAGCGGGGTGGGGAGAGACCCAGTACTTC. Protein: CSAGAGWGETQYF. The chain couples TRBV20-1 to TRBJ2-5; 7 nucleotides match TRBD2. Trimming removed 5 bases from V and 4 bases from J; junction bases left unmatched: 7. This CDR3 has 13 residues. The germline gives CDR1 DFQATT, CDR2 SNEGSKA (reference sequence).